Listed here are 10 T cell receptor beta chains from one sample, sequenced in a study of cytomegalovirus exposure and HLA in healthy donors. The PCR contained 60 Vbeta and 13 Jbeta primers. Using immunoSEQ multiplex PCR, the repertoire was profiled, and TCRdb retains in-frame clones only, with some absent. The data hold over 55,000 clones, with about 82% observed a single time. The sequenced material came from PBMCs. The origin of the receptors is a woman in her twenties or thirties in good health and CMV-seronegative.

The CDR3 loop is CASSDRLAGGPYEQYF. The CDR3 nucleotides read TGTGCCAGCAGTGATAGACTAGCGGGGGGCCCCTACGAGCAGTACTTC. The chain employs TRBV2 and TRBJ2-7, with TRBD2 matching 13 bases. Trimming removed 3 bases from V and 2 bases from J; junction bases left unmatched: 4. This CDR3 comprises 16 residues. Per the germline V gene, CDR1 is SNHLY and CDR2 is FYNNEI. Full variable domain (outside the CDR3, taken from reference TRBV2 and TRBJ2-7): EPEVTQTPSHQVTQMGQEVILRCVPISNHLYFYWYRQILGQKVEFLVSFYNNEISEKSEIFDDQFSVERPDGSNFTLKIRSTKLEDSAMYFCASSDRLAGGPYEQYFGPGTRLTVT.

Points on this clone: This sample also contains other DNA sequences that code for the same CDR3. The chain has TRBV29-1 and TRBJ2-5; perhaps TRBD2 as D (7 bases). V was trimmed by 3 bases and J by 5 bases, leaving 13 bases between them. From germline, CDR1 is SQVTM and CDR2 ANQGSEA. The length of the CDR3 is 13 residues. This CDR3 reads CSVEIGGAETQYF. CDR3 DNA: TGCAGCGTTGAGATTGGGGGGGCCGAGACCCAGTACTTC.

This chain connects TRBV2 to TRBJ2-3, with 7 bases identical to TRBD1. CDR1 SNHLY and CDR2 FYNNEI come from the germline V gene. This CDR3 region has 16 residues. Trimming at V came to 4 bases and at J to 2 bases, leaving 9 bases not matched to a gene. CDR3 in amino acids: CASSAIRDSLTDTQYF. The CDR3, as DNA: TGTGCCAGCAGTGCTATCCGGGACAGCCTCACAGATACGCAGTATTTT.

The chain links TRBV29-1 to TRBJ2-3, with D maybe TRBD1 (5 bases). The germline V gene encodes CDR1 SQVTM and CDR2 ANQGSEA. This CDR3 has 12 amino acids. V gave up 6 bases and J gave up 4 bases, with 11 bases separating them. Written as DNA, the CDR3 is TGCAGCGTATCCAGGGCTGCAGATACGCAGTATTTT. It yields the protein CSVSRAADTQYF.

CDR3 sequence reads: CAWSIALDTEAFF. The CDR3 bases are TGTGCCTGGAGTATAGCGTTGGACACTGAAGCTTTCTTT. V and J are TRBV30 and TRBJ1-1, with unresolved D. Germline CDR1 reads GTSNPN; CDR2 reads SVGIG (reference sequence). Trimming shortened V by 2 bases and J by 3 bases, and 10 bases separated the two germline ends. CDR3 length: 13 residues.

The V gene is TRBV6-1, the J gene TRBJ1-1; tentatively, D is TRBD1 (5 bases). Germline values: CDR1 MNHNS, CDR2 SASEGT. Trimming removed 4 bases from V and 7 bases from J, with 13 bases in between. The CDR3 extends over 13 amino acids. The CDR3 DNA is TGTGCCAGCAGTGGACAGAGAAACTTTGAAGCTTTCTTT. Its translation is CASSGQRNFEAFF.

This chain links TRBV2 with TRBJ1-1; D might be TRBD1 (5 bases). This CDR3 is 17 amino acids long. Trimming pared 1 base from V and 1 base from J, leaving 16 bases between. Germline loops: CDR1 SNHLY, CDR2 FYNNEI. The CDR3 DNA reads TGTGCCAGCAGTGAAGTGCAGGGTTTAGGAAAGAACACTGAAGCTTTCTTT. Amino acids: CASSEVQGLGKNTEAFF.

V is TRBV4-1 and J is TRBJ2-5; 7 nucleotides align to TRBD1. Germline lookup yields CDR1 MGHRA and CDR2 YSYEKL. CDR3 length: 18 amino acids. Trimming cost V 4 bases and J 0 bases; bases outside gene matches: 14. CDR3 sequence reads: CASSPLKGGDVHQETQYF. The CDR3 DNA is TGCGCCAGCAGCCCTTTAAAAGGGGGCGATGTTCACCAAGAGACCCAGTACTTC.

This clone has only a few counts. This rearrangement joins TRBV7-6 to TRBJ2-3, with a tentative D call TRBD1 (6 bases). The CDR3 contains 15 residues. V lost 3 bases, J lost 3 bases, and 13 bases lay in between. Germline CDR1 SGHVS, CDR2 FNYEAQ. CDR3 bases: TGTGCCAGCAGCTTTCGGGGAAGGGGGACAGATACGCAGTATTTT. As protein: CASSFRGRGTDTQYF.

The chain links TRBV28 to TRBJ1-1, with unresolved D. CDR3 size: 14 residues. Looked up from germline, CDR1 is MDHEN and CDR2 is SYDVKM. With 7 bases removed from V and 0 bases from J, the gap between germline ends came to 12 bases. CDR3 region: CASNSAPMNTEAFF. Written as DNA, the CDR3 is TGTGCCAGCAATAGCGCGCCTATGAACACTGAAGCTTTCTTT.